This T cell receptor beta chain was identified in a study of blood T cell repertoires in COVID-19. Germline CDR1 reads SGHAT; CDR2 reads FQNNGV. V shed 6 bases and J 0 bases; nucleotides not matched to a gene: 6. This CDR3 has 16 residues. TCRdb's table, derived via immunoSEQ multiplex PCR, lists solely in-frame clones and lacks some. The sample records about 140,000 clones, approximately 87% being singletons. Sequencing was performed on peripheral blood. The chain carries TRBV11-2 and TRBJ1-3; TRBD1 matches 9 bases. The sequence came from a woman aged 40 to 55 with acute or convalescent COVID-19. In DNA, the CDR3 is TGTGCCAGCAGATCGACAGGGGGAACCTCTGGAAACACCATATATTTT. This translates into CASRSTGGTSGNTIYF.